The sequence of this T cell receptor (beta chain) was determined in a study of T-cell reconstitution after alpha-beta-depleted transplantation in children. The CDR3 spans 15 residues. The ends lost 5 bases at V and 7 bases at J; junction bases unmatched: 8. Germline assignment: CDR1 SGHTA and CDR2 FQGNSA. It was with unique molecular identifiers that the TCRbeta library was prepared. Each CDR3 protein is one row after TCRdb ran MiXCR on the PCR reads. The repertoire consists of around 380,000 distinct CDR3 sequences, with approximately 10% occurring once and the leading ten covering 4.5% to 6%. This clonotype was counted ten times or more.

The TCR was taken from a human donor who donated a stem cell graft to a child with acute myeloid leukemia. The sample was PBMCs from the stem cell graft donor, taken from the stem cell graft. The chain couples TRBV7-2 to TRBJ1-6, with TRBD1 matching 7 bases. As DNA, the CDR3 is TGTGCCAGCAGCCTCGCCGCGACAGGGAATTCACCCCTCCACTTT. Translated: CASSLAATGNSPLHF.